A single sample is the source of the 27 T cell receptor beta chains below, sequenced in a study of metastatic and nonmetastatic thyroid tumors. TCRdb called clones again from the PCR reads with MiXCR. This sample yields 30,000 to 35,000 clones, of which about a sixth are seen a single time; 3% to 4% belongs to the top ten. Nobody among the patients had been given any treatment before thyroid surgery. Specimen: blood. These receptors were obtained from a female donor with papillary thyroid cancer or a benign thyroid nodule (not recorded which). Some clones in this sample may be carry-over from other donors' samples.

This clone occurred a few times. The chain employs TRBV12-3 or TRBV12-4 and TRBJ2-1; possible D gene TRBD2, 5 bases. Trimming left V 3 bases short and J 8 bases short, with 20 bases between. The length of the CDR3 is 16 residues. The CDR3 bases are TGTGCCAGCAGTTTCTCGCGCGCGGAGGTGGTGGATGAGCAGTTCTTC. Translated, it gives CASSFSRAEVVDEQFF.

This clone was seen repeatedly, ten times or more. V is TRBV12-3 or TRBV12-4 and J is TRBJ1-1; a possible D gene is TRBD1 (5 bases). The CDR3 extends over 14 amino acids. Trimming left V 6 bases short and J 5 bases short, with 16 bases between. The CDR3 here is CASRAGGGGTEAFF. CDR3 coding DNA: TGTGCCAGCAGGGCGGGTGGGGGGGGAACTGAAGCTTTCTTT.

The J gene is TRBJ1-2, the V gene TRBV5-1, with D tentatively TRBD1 (6 bases). V lost 4 bases and J 4 bases, leaving 17 bases between the germline ends. Germline CDR1 reads SGHRS; CDR2 reads YFSETQ. The CDR3 contains 15 residues. Here the CDR3 DNA reads TGCGCCAGCAGCGACCCCGGACAGCAACTCTATGGCTACACCTTC. As protein: CASSDPGQQLYGYTF.

This clone was seen ten or more times. The genes are TRBV24-1 and TRBJ2-3; 9 bases fit TRBD2. With V trimmed by 3 bases and J by 2 bases, 5 bases remained unmatched. The CDR3 has 16 residues. Germline CDR1 KGHDR, CDR2 SFDVKD. The CDR3 reads CATSDTVAGDTDTQYF. Written as DNA, the CDR3 is TGTGCCACCAGTGATACTGTAGCGGGAGACACAGATACGCAGTATTTT.

This clone came up many times. The J gene is TRBJ1-1, the V gene TRBV6-1, with D tentatively TRBD1 (5 bases). Per germline, CDR1 MNHNS and CDR2 SASEGT. CDR3 length equals 12 residues. Trimming removed 8 bases from V and 0 bases from J, with 7 bases in between. The CDR3 nucleotides are TGTGCCAGCGGACAAATGAACACTGAAGCTTTCTTT. This translates into CASGQMNTEAFF.

This clone was counted between two and nine times. Additional DNA sequences in this sample encode the identical CDR3. The chain employs TRBV29-1 and TRBJ2-7; 7 bases are a match to TRBD1. V shed 4 bases and J 4 bases; nucleotides not matched to a gene: 13. The CDR3 contains 15 residues. CDR1 is SQVTM and CDR2 is ANQGSEA in the germline V gene. The DNA of the CDR3 is TGCAGCGTTGCCGGATCAGGGGGAGAAACATACGAGCAGTACTTC. Protein product: CSVAGSGGETYEQYF.

In its sample, this clone was seen many times. CDR3 in DNA: TGTGCCAGCAGTCCCCAGGGGGGTGGCTATGGCTACACCTTC. Its translation: CASSPQGGGYGYTF. This chain uses TRBV7-9 with TRBJ1-2; 7 nucleotides align to TRBD1. Germline V gene lookup returns CDR1 SEHNR and CDR2 FQNEAQ (reference sequence). V lost 6 bases to trimming and J lost 4 bases; unmatched junction nucleotides: 8. The CDR3 is 14 amino acids. Variable domain in full (rest from reference TRBV7-9 and TRBJ1-2): DTGVSQNPRHKITKRGQNVTFRCDPISEHNRLYWYRQTLGQGPEFLTYFQNEAQLEKSRLLSDRFSAERPKGSFSTLEIQRTEQGDSAMYLCASSPQGGGYGYTFGSGTRLTVV.

This clone occurred many times. A read error may be the cause here, since a much bigger clone is one base away. The rearrangement joins TRBV9 to TRBJ2-1; 14 nucleotides align to TRBD2. This CDR3 spans 15 amino acids. CDR1 is SGDLS and CDR2 is YYNGEE in the germline V gene. CDR3 in DNA: TGTGCCAGCAGCGCGACTAGCGGGAGGGGCAATGAGCAGTCCTTC. Amino acids: CASSATSGRGNEQSF.

This clone was observed many times. The V gene is TRBV2, the J gene TRBJ1-5, with a weak D call TRBD1 (6 bases). V lost 4 bases, J lost 2 bases, and 12 bases lay in between. This CDR3 spans 15 amino acids. Germline V gene lookup returns CDR1 SNHLY and CDR2 FYNNEI. The CDR3 bases are TGTGCCAGCAGTGGGAGGGGGTCGGGCAATCAGCCCCAGCATTTT. Residues: CASSGRGSGNQPQHF.

Note on this clone: This same CDR3 is encoded by further DNA sequences in the sample. The chain carries TRBV11-2 and TRBJ2-7, with D possibly TRBD2 on 6 matching bases. CDR3 length: 15 residues. Deletions cut 5 bases from V and 2 bases from J, with 16 bases between. The germline gives CDR1 SGHAT, CDR2 FQNNGV. The CDR3 loop reads CASSTYGGGAYEQYF. For the CDR3, the DNA is TGTGCCAGCAGCACCTACGGGGGTGGGGCCTACGAGCAGTACTTC.

In this sample, this clone turned up many times. The chain joins TRBV6-1 to TRBJ2-2; 12 bases match TRBD1. The CDR3 totals 16 residues. CDR1 is MNHNS, CDR2 SASEGT, per germline. With 8 bases clipped from V and 6 bases from J, the junction kept 10 bases outside the gene matches. CDR3 in amino acids: CASRGQGADSAGELFF. The CDR3, as DNA: TGTGCCAGCCGGGGACAGGGGGCTGATTCGGCCGGGGAGCTGTTTTTT.

This clone has at least ten counts. The CDR3 region has the DNA TGCAGTGCTCCTAATTATGGGTCGTCTGCTGAAGCTTTCTTT. Its protein product is CSAPNYGSSAEAFF. The chain combines TRBV20-1 with TRBJ1-1, with D unresolved. The CDR3 has 14 amino acids. V was clipped by 5 bases and J by 6 bases, with 19 bases between them. Germline values: CDR1 DFQATT, CDR2 SNEGSKA (reference sequence).

Turning to this clone: This may be a read error, as it is one base from a much larger clone. This rearrangement joins TRBV3-1 to TRBJ2-5; 11 bases map to TRBD2. Germline V gene sequence: CDR1 LGHDT, CDR2 YNNKEL (reference sequence). The CDR3 covers 14 residues. V lost 11 bases and J lost 2; bases outside the gene matches: 7. The CDR3 region is CAGNRLAGQETQYF. CDR3 bases: TGTGCCGGCAACCGACTAGCGGGGCAAGAGACCCAGTACTTC.

This clone was recorded at least ten times. J is TRBJ1-2 and V is TRBV19; a possible D gene is TRBD1 (5 bases). V shed 3 bases and J shed 8 bases, with 19 bases lying between them. Looked up from germline, CDR1 is LNHDA and CDR2 is SQIVND (reference sequence). CDR3 length: 15 amino acids. As DNA, the CDR3 is TGTGCCAGTAGTATCCTTATGAAGGCCCAGGGAGGCTACACCTTC. This sequence encodes CASSILMKAQGGYTF.

At least ten counts were recorded for this clone. This chain links TRBV28 with TRBJ1-5, with D hard to call. Trimming removed 4 bases from V and 9 bases from J, with 19 bases in between. This CDR3 is built from 15 residues. CDR1 and CDR2 from the germline V gene are MDHEN and SYDVKM. The CDR3 DNA is TGTGCCAGCAGTTCTCCAATTTTGGACTCGCGGCCCCAGCATTTT. This translates into CASSSPILDSRPQHF. The full variable domain, in which reference TRBV28 and TRBJ1-5 provide the parts outside the CDR3, is DVKVTQSSRYLVKRTGEKVFLECVQDMDHENMFWYRQDPGLGLRLIYFSYDVKMKEKGDIPEGYSVSREKKERFSLILESASTNQTSMYLCASSSPILDSRPQHFGDGTRLSIL.

This clone occurred many times. V usage is TRBV19 and J usage is TRBJ1-5, with D perhaps TRBD1 (5 bases). The CDR3 loop spans 16 amino acids. Germline V gene lookup returns CDR1 LNHDA and CDR2 SQIVND (reference sequence). V lost 3 bases, J lost 1 base, and 13 bases lay in between. CDR3 in DNA: TGTGCCAGTAGTATGGGGGAGGGCATAAGCAATCAGCCCCAGCATTTT. It yields the protein CASSMGEGISNQPQHF.

This clone was counted between two and nine times. A much larger clone differs from this one at a single base, so this may be a read error. J is TRBJ1-1 and V is TRBV27, with D tentatively TRBD1 (5 bases). CDR3 length equals 11 residues. Trimming shortened V by 7 bases and J by 7 bases, and 10 bases separated the two germline ends. Germline CDR1 MNHEY, CDR2 SMNVEV (reference sequence). The CDR3 loop is CASIQGGEAFF. The CDR3 DNA follows: TGTGCCAGCATCCAGGGTGGTGAAGCTTTCTTT.

This clone was seen at least ten times. The CDR3 spells CASSPRGQGRNEQYF. DNA for the CDR3: TGTGCCAGCTCGCCGCGGGGCCAGGGGCGCAACGAGCAGTACTTC. The rearrangement joins TRBV18 to TRBJ2-7, with D perhaps matching TRBD1 or TRBD2 (6 bases each). Germline V lookup: CDR1 KGHSH, CDR2 LQKENI. The length of the CDR3 is 15 residues. With 6 bases removed from V and 5 bases from J, the gap between germline ends came to 20 bases.

Ten or more counts support this clone. The gene calls are TRBV6-1 and TRBJ2-6; 7 bases agree with TRBD1. The V gene end was trimmed by 8 bases and the J gene end by 3 bases; junction bases not matched to a gene: 7. The CDR3 is made up of 15 amino acids. CDR1 MNHNS and CDR2 SASEGT come from the germline V gene. CDR3 residues: CASSSTGDGANVLTF. CDR3 nucleotides: TGTGCCAGCTCGTCTACAGGGGATGGGGCCAACGTCCTGACTTTC.

CDR3 region: CSARDQGLRKSQFF. CDR3 DNA: TGCAGTGCTAGAGATCAGGGACTCCGGAAGAGTCAGTTCTTC. This sequence joins TRBV20-1 and TRBJ2-1; D might be TRBD2 (6 bases). Trimming removed 0 bases at V and 13 bases at J, with 19 bases between. This CDR3 has 14 amino acids. Germline values: CDR1 DFQATT, CDR2 SNEGSKA (reference sequence).

This clone was counted ten times or more. The rearrangement joins TRBV2 to TRBJ2-4, with a tentative D call TRBD1 (5 bases). Germline lookup yields CDR1 SNHLY and CDR2 FYNNEI. Trimming removed 1 base at V and 7 bases at J, with 14 bases between. The length of the CDR3 is 15 residues. The CDR3 here is CASSEGQGGVNIQYF. CDR3 coding DNA: TGTGCCAGCAGTGAAGGGCAGGGCGGAGTTAACATTCAGTACTTC.

This clone was counted between two and nine times. The J gene is TRBJ2-6, the V gene TRBV28; D gene uncertain. CDR1 is MDHEN, CDR2 SYDVKM, per germline. The CDR3 has 18 residues. V was clipped by 4 bases and J by 0 bases, with 16 bases between them. This chain's CDR3 is CASSSSWGKSSGANVLTF. For the CDR3, the DNA is TGTGCCAGCAGTTCATCATGGGGAAAGAGCTCTGGGGCCAACGTCCTGACTTTC.

Regarding this clone: One junction end does not reproduce the germline sequence, and a read error may be involved. Other DNA variants within this sample encode the same CDR3. The chain uses TRBV7-2 and TRBJ1-2, with 9 bases lining up with TRBD1. The CDR3 contains 15 residues. Germline CDR1 SGHTA, CDR2 FQGNSA. The CDR3 here is CASILVGTGNYGYTF. The CDR3, as DNA: TGTGCCAGCATCTTAGTCGGGACAGGGAACTATGGCTACACCTTC.

This clone was observed a handful of times. The junction and the germline gene differ at one end; a read error may be behind it. This chain joins TRBV6-6 and TRBJ2-6, with D tentatively TRBD1 or TRBD2 (5 bases each). The CDR3 totals 18 residues. Germline assignment: CDR1 MNHNY and CDR2 SVGAGI (reference sequence). The chain's CDR3 is CASIGSGRQSSVANVLTF. CDR3 nucleotide sequence: TGTGCCAGCATCGGGTCGGGGCGGCAGTCCTCTGTGGCCAACGTCCTGACTTTC.

This clone was picked up a small number of times. Being one base from a much bigger clone, this may be a read error. The chain joins TRBV11-1 to TRBJ2-2; D may be TRBD1 (5 bases). Trimming left V 8 bases short and J 0 bases short, with 16 bases between. The CDR3 sequence is 16 residues long. Per germline, CDR1 SGHAT and CDR2 FQDESV (reference sequence). This CDR3 is CASPSGQVSNTGELFF. In DNA form, the CDR3 reads TGTGCCAGCCCGTCAGGGCAGGTCTCGAACACCGGGGAGCTGTTTTTT.

This clone was detected many times. The gene calls are TRBV11-3 and TRBJ2-7; 7 positions agree with TRBD2. The CDR3 length is 13 residues. With V trimmed by 5 bases and J by 5 bases, 6 bases remained unmatched. The germline CDR1 and CDR2 sequences are SGHNT and YENEEA. CDR3 residues: CASSPGGFHEQYF. The CDR3 nucleotides read TGTGCCAGCAGCCCGGGAGGATTCCACGAGCAGTACTTC.

This clone was detected ten times or more. The chain carries TRBV14 and TRBJ2-7; 8 positions agree with TRBD2. Germline V gene data show CDR1 as SGHDN and CDR2 as FVKESK. V was clipped by 5 bases and J by 2 bases; unmatched bases: 11. CDR3 length equals 16 residues. The CDR3 loop reads CASSFSSGKRTYEQYF. DNA of the CDR3: TGTGCCAGCAGCTTTAGTAGCGGGAAAAGAACCTACGAGCAGTACTTC.